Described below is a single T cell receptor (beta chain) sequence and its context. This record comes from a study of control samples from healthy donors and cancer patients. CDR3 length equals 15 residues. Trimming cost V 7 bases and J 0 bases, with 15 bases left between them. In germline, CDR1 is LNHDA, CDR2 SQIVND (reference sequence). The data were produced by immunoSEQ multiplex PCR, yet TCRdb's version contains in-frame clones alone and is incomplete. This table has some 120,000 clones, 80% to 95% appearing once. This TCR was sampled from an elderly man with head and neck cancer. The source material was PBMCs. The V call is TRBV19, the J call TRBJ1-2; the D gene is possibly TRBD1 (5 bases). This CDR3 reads CASTRTGSTNYGYTF. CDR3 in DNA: TGTGCCAGTACCCGAACAGGTTCTACTAACTATGGCTACACCTTC.